This is a list of T cell receptor beta chains from one sample in a study of T cell repertoires in cytomegalovirus infection. TCRdb fed the reads into MiXCR, producing one record per CDR3 protein. The repertoire consists of around 95,000 distinct CDR3 sequences, with approximately 30% occurring once and the leading ten covering 71%. Which antigens these TCRs recognize remains unknown. Specimen: CD8+ T cells from cultured PBMCs, collected from culture after CMV antigen stimulation. Receptors originate from a human donor in good health (CMV status not recorded). Some clones in this sample may be carry-over from other donors' samples. Both conserved end residues are trimmed from each CDR3.

CDR3aa: SARAPGELF
j_gene: TRBJ2-2
v_gene: TRBV20-1

CDR3aa: ASSLVGFGETQY
j_gene: TRBJ2-5
v_gene: TRBV7-2

CDR3aa: ASSLGELGTEAF
j_gene: TRBJ1-1
v_gene: TRBV13

CDR3aa: ASSSLHTGELF
j_gene: TRBJ2-2
v_gene: TRBV2

CDR3aa: ASSQSGAQH
j_gene: TRBJ1-5
v_gene: TRBV12-3/TRBV12-4

CDR3aa: ASNQAGDTEAF
j_gene: TRBJ1-1
v_gene: TRBV6-2/TRBV6-3

CDR3aa: ASSLWQGSNTEAF
j_gene: TRBJ1-1
v_gene: TRBV28

CDR3aa: ASTLGGGATEAF
j_gene: TRBJ1-1
v_gene: TRBV19

CDR3aa: ASSLAHGGQGIQY
j_gene: TRBJ2-4
v_gene: TRBV7-2

CDR3aa: ASSLIGQETQY
j_gene: TRBJ2-5
v_gene: TRBV7-3

CDR3aa: ASSLRLLPNEQF
j_gene: TRBJ2-1
v_gene: TRBV28

CDR3aa: ASSFTGERLYEQY
j_gene: TRBJ2-7
v_gene: TRBV6-5

CDR3aa: ASRRTSGIITDTQY
j_gene: TRBJ2-3
v_gene: TRBV6-8

CDR3aa: ATGQLQGNEQF
j_gene: TRBJ2-1
v_gene: TRBV6-1

CDR3aa: ASRGDRDLEAF
j_gene: TRBJ1-1
v_gene: TRBV13

CDR3aa: ASSYSTNMNTEAF
j_gene: TRBJ1-1
v_gene: TRBV6-5

CDR3aa: ASSRTGVAGELF
j_gene: TRBJ2-2
v_gene: TRBV7-6

CDR3aa: ASSFTRTDTQY
j_gene: TRBJ2-3
v_gene: TRBV12-3/TRBV12-4

CDR3aa: ASGLEADEQF
j_gene: TRBJ2-1
v_gene: TRBV12-5

CDR3aa: ASSLGENSYNEQF
j_gene: TRBJ2-1
v_gene: TRBV5-4

CDR3aa: ASSLGQMNTEAF
j_gene: TRBJ1-1
v_gene: TRBV7-9

CDR3aa: ASNMLGTGGQETQY
j_gene: TRBJ2-5
v_gene: TRBV27

CDR3aa: ASSTGTYNEQF
j_gene: TRBJ2-1
v_gene: TRBV12-3/TRBV12-4

CDR3aa: ATMDGELF
j_gene: TRBJ2-2
v_gene: TRBV7-2

CDR3aa: ASSSSGAGLEETQY
j_gene: TRBJ2-5
v_gene: TRBV7-9

CDR3aa: ASSPEMYQPQH
j_gene: TRBJ1-5
v_gene: TRBV18

CDR3aa: ASRNRETQY
j_gene: TRBJ2-5
v_gene: TRBV6-6

CDR3aa: DSSFASTDTQY
j_gene: TRBJ2-3
v_gene: TRBV19

CDR3aa: ASSSGGVDNEQF
j_gene: TRBJ2-1
v_gene: TRBV27

CDR3aa: ASSKDRTYEQY
j_gene: TRBJ2-7
v_gene: TRBV4-2

CDR3aa: ASSPEPRGHGTEAF
j_gene: TRBJ1-1
v_gene: TRBV27

CDR3aa: ARGIKITGELF
j_gene: TRBJ2-2
v_gene: TRBV7-2

CDR3aa: ASSSPGQGNYGYT
j_gene: TRBJ1-2
v_gene: TRBV7-9